The 23 T cell receptor beta chains reported below all come from one sample, sequenced in a study of beta chain features in type 1 diabetes. Antigen specificity for these receptors is unknown. Study-level points and caveats: Significant though moderate, a shortening of TCRB CDR3s appeared in all four CD4+ subsets of Type 1 diabetes patients.

The sequenced template was cDNA made from the entire isolated RNA. Repertoires were generated with immunoSEQ multiplex PCR, while TCRdb's copy carries only in-frame clones and drops some. The sample gives tens of thousands of clones, 50% to 55% of which show up once; 2% to 3% is in the top ten. What was sequenced was Tregs from blood. These receptors were collected from a woman aged 40 to 50 with type 1 diabetes.

The gene calls are TRBV18 and TRBJ1-1; the D is unclear. The germline gives CDR1 KGHSH, CDR2 LQKENI. V lost 3 bases and J lost 1, with 15 bases in between. The CDR3 loop spans 16 amino acids. CDR3 loop: CASSPQGGGGNTEAFF. As DNA, the CDR3 is TGTGCCAGCTCACCCCAAGGAGGCGGTGGGAACACTGAAGCTTTCTTT.

This clone was found a few times. Other DNA sequences from this sample encode an identical CDR3 as well. The V call is TRBV5-6, the J call TRBJ1-1; TRBD1 is a possible D gene (5 bases). CDR1 and CDR2 from the germline V gene are SGHDT and YYEEEE. The CDR3 covers 14 residues. Trimming took 0 bases from V and 2 from J, leaving 8 bases between them. CDR3 in DNA: TGTGCCAGCAGCTTGGCGGGGGGAAACACTGAAGCTTTCTTT. It specifies CASSLAGGNTEAFF.

V is TRBV7-9 and J is TRBJ1-2, with 7 bases lining up with TRBD1. Germline V lookup: CDR1 SEHNR, CDR2 FQNEAQ (reference sequence). CDR3 length: 13 residues. V lost 5 bases to trimming and J lost 9 bases; unmatched junction nucleotides: 9. The CDR3: CASSTEAGGSYTF. For the CDR3, the DNA is TGTGCCAGCAGCACGGAGGCAGGGGGTAGCTACACCTTC.

In its sample, this clone was seen a few times. This sequence joins TRBV5-1 and TRBJ2-1, with 11 bases lining up with TRBD2. Unmatched junction bases numbered 3, after V lost 0 bases and J lost 4 bases. The CDR3 is 16 amino acids. Looked up from germline, CDR1 is SGHRS and CDR2 is YFSETQ. The CDR3 DNA sequence: TGCGCCAGCAGCTTGGAGACTAGCGGGGTATACAATGAGCAGTTCTTC. Its protein is CASSLETSGVYNEQFF. Using reference TRBV5-1 and TRBJ2-1 for the parts outside the CDR3, the full variable domain is KAGVTQTPRYLIKTRGQQVTLSCSPISGHRSVSWYQQTPGQGLQFLFEYFSETQRNKGNFPGRFSGRQFSNSRSEMNVSTLELGDSALYLCASSLETSGVYNEQFFGPGTRLTVL.

V and J are TRBV5-1 and TRBJ2-1, with a tentative D call TRBD2 (5 bases). CDR1 is SGHRS, CDR2 YFSETQ, per germline. Trimming removed 0 bases from V and 3 bases from J, with 10 bases in between. The CDR3 runs 15 residues. The CDR3 DNA is TGCGCCAGCAGCTTGGCGGCGGAGGTCTACAATGAGCAGTTCTTC. It yields the protein CASSLAAEVYNEQFF.

The rearrangement joins TRBV5-6 to TRBJ2-5, with 9 bases that match TRBD1. Per the germline V gene, CDR1 is SGHDT and CDR2 is YYEEEE. V lost 4 bases and J lost 2; bases outside the gene matches: 6. There are 15 residues in the CDR3. The CDR3 coding sequence is TGTGCCAGCAGCCTGGGAGACAGGGGGCAAGAGACCCAGTACTTC. It encodes CASSLGDRGQETQYF.

The chain combines TRBV4-3 with TRBJ1-1; D is undetermined. Between the trimmed V and J ends, which lost 1 base and 5 bases, there was a span of 14 bases. CDR3 length equals 15 residues. Looked up from germline, CDR1 is LGHNA and CDR2 is YSLEER. CDR3 DNA sequence: TGCGCCAGCAGCCAAGCACCCTTCGAGTGGACTGAAGCTTTCTTT. It codes for CASSQAPFEWTEAFF.

The CDR3: CASSLGDRVSPLHF. The CDR3 DNA follows: TGTGCCAGCAGCTTAGGAGACAGGGTCTCACCCCTCCACTTT. V is TRBV7-9 and J is TRBJ1-6, with 7 nucleotides matching TRBD1. Germline V CDR1 and CDR2: SEHNR, FQNEAQ (reference sequence). Trimming at V came to 1 base and at J to 10 bases, leaving 4 bases not matched to a gene. CDR3 length: 14 amino acids.

In this sample, this clone turned up a few times. The V gene is TRBV5-8, the J gene TRBJ2-5; TRBD1 aligns across 8 bases. The junction had 9 bases not matched to a gene; V was cut back by 1 base and J by 7 bases. Germline V gene sequence: CDR1 SGHTS, CDR2 YDEGEE. There are 15 residues in the CDR3. The CDR3 is CASSLRATGAATQYF. The CDR3 DNA reads as TGTGCCAGCAGCTTGCGGGCGACAGGGGCGGCGACCCAGTACTTC.

This clone is a singleton in its sample. The chain joins TRBV4-1 to TRBJ2-1; 7 bases map to TRBD2. The V segment lost 3 bases and the J segment 4 bases; nucleotides outside the gene matches: 9. The CDR3 loop spans 16 amino acids. Per the germline V gene, CDR1 is MGHRA and CDR2 is YSYEKL. The CDR3 DNA follows: TGCGCCAGCAGCCAGGAGCGGGGCTTCGGGTACAATGAGCAGTTCTTC. Translating it yields CASSQERGFGYNEQFF.

A few counts support this clone. The chain combines TRBV7-2 with TRBJ2-5; 9 nucleotides match TRBD2. Germline CDR1 and CDR2: SGHTA and FQGNSA. CDR3 length equals 15 residues. The V segment lost 1 base and the J segment 5 bases; nucleotides outside the gene matches: 5. The CDR3 coding sequence is TGTGCCAGCAGCTTAGAGGCAGCGGGGGGTGAGACCCAGTACTTC. This encodes CASSLEAAGGETQYF.

This rearrangement joins TRBV5-6 to TRBJ2-5; D remains unclear. The germline V gene encodes CDR1 SGHDT and CDR2 YYEEEE. The V end was cut by 4 bases, the J end by 2 bases, with 9 bases between. The CDR3 covers 13 residues. The CDR3 sequence is CASSLGSQETQYF. CDR3 nucleotide sequence: TGTGCCAGCAGCCTAGGATCACAAGAGACCCAGTACTTC.

The chain employs TRBV29-1 and TRBJ1-1; 8 bases fit TRBD1. V lost 6 bases to trimming and J lost 4 bases; unmatched junction nucleotides: 7. The CDR3 totals 13 residues. Germline V gives CDR1 SQVTM, CDR2 ANQGSEA. CDR3 DNA: TGCAGCGTGGGTACTACAGGGGGCACTGAAGCTTTCTTT. This sequence encodes CSVGTTGGTEAFF.

V gene TRBV5-4 combines with J gene TRBJ2-5, with 8 bases identical to TRBD1. Germline assignment: CDR1 SGHNT and CDR2 YYREEE (reference sequence). Trimming removed 4 bases from V and 3 bases from J; junction bases left unmatched: 5. CDR3 length equals 14 residues. DNA for the CDR3: TGTGCCAGCAGCGCCCAGGGGGCGGAAGAGACCCAGTACTTC. This codes for CASSAQGAEETQYF.

Only one count was recorded for this clone. The rearrangement links TRBV7-2 to TRBJ1-2; maybe TRBD1 (6 bases). Deletions cut 3 bases from V and 7 bases from J, with 9 bases between. Germline V CDR1 and CDR2: SGHTA, FQGNSA. The CDR3 has 12 residues. The CDR3 sequence is CASSFGQSGYTF. The CDR3 DNA reads TGTGCCAGCAGCTTCGGACAGAGTGGCTACACCTTC.

Only a few counts were recorded for this clone. This sequence joins TRBV7-9 and TRBJ2-7; 9 bases match TRBD1. V shed 5 bases and J 7 bases; nucleotides not matched to a gene: 6. This CDR3 has 13 amino acids. Germline V gene lookup returns CDR1 SEHNR and CDR2 FQNEAQ (reference sequence). The CDR3 DNA is TGTGCCAGCAGCCGGACAGGGGAGGAAGAGCAGTACTTC. Amino acids: CASSRTGEEEQYF.

This clone appeared a few times. The V and J genes are TRBV6-5 and TRBJ2-7; D may be TRBD1 (5 bases). Trimming left V 0 bases short and J 4 bases short, with 7 bases between. The germline V gene has CDR1 MNHEY and CDR2 SVGAGI. The CDR3 sequence is 13 residues long. CDR3 in DNA: TGTGCCAGCAGTTACTCGGGGCCGTACGAGCAGTACTTC. Protein sequence: CASSYSGPYEQYF.

The gene calls are TRBV6-4 and TRBJ1-2, with D perhaps matching TRBD1 (5 bases). V was cut by 5 bases and J by 5 bases, with 18 bases left in between. This CDR3 comprises 15 residues. In germline, CDR1 is MRHNA, CDR2 SNTAGT. In nucleotides, the CDR3 is TGTGCCAGCAGTCCAGGAGGGGTAGGCCCGTATGGCTACACCTTC. Translated, it gives CASSPGGVGPYGYTF.

The chain links TRBV7-6 to TRBJ2-2; D gene uncertain. CDR3 size: 12 residues. Germline V gene data show CDR1 as SGHVS and CDR2 as FNYEAQ. The V end was cut by 7 bases, the J end by 8 bases, with 11 bases between. The CDR3 loop is CASTPPEGELFF. The CDR3, as DNA: TGTGCCAGCACCCCCCCTGAGGGGGAGCTGTTTTTT.

This chain links TRBV18 with TRBJ1-2; possibly TRBD1 for D (5 bases). Germline V gene sequence: CDR1 KGHSH, CDR2 LQKENI. V was shortened by 4 bases and J by 3 bases, with 9 bases between the two germline ends. The CDR3 runs to 13 residues. CDR3 nucleotide sequence: TGTGCCAGCTCACAACAGGCACACTATGGCTACACCTTC. This encodes CASSQQAHYGYTF. Full variable domain (rest looked up from reference TRBV18 and TRBJ1-2): NAGVMQNPRHLVRRRGQEARLRCSPMKGHSHVYWYRQLPEEGLKFMVYLQKENIIDESGMPKERFSAEFPKEGPSILRIQQVVRGDSAAYFCASSQQAHYGYTFGSGTRLTVV.

The CDR3 nucleotides are TGTGCCATCAGTGGGGGAGGATTTTCCTACGAGCAGTACTTC. Its translation is CAISGGGFSYEQYF. The V gene is TRBV10-3, the J gene TRBJ2-5, with a tentative D call TRBD2 (6 bases). The J call is in doubt because the DNA end fits TRBJ2-7 better. CDR1 is ENHRY, CDR2 SYGVKD, per germline. The CDR3 totals 14 residues.

J is TRBJ2-2 and V is TRBV7-2; 9 bases map to TRBD1. V was clipped by 11 bases and J by 4 bases; unmatched bases: 17. The V gene's germline CDR1 is SGHTA and CDR2 FQGNSA. CDR3 length: 17 amino acids. The DNA of the CDR3 is TGTGCCCTTCTGGGGACAGGGAAATATGGGCGCACCGGGGAGCTGTTTTTT. Translated, it gives CALLGTGKYGRTGELFF.

The rearrangement links TRBV7-2 to TRBJ1-2; tentatively, D is TRBD1 (6 bases). The CDR3 has 13 amino acids. CDR1 and CDR2 (germline): SGHTA, FQGNSA. The V end was cut by 6 bases, the J end by 8 bases, with 16 bases between. In DNA, the CDR3 is TGTGCCAGCAGATCACAGGGAATACAGGGCTACACCTTC. Its translation is CASRSQGIQGYTF.